The rows below give T cell receptor beta chains drawn from one sample of a study of cytomegalovirus exposure and HLA in healthy donors. Generated by immunoSEQ multiplex PCR, the TCRdb table keeps only in-frame clones and is missing some. This sample has some 170,000 clones, with roughly 76% found just once. The source material was PBMCs. Receptors originate from a woman aged 18-29 years in good health and CMV-seropositive. Each CDR3 is given with its conserved first and last residue. Fields, in order: D gene, J gene, V gene, clone size, CDR3 protein, CDR3 DNA. D genes are given only for firm matches. Clone size, where shown, is once, few, many, or a class for clones that have expanded.

>TRBD1|TRBJ1-1|TRBV4-1|.
CASSHAKPDRGFWNTEAFF
TGCGCCAGCAGCCACGCAAAACCGGACAGGGGATTCTGGAACACTGAAGCTTTCTTT
>TRBD2|TRBJ2-5|TRBV5-1|.
CASSSGLAGGIETQYF
TGCGCCAGCAGCTCCGGGCTAGCGGGGGGGATAGAGACCCAGTACTTC
>TRBD1|TRBJ2-7|TRBV6-5|.
CASSRDRGREQYF
TGTGCCAGCAGCCGGGACAGGGGACGTGAGCAGTACTTC
>.|TRBJ1-5|TRBV6-1|.
CASSFRFDQPQHF
TGTGCCAGCAGTTTTCGGTTTGATCAGCCCCAGCATTTT
>.|TRBJ1-6|TRBV15|.
CATSRPQFNSPLHF
TGTGCCACCAGCAGACCACAGTTTAATTCACCCCTCCACTTT
>.|TRBJ2-7|TRBV18|.
CASSPDSYEQYF
TGTGCCAGCTCACCTGACAGTTACGAGCAGTACTTC
>.|TRBJ1-1|TRBV6-5|.
CASTTEAFF
TGTGCCAGCACGACTGAAGCTTTCTTT
>TRBD1|TRBJ1-6|TRBV27|few
CASGTGDNSPLHF
TGTGCCAGCGGGACAGGGGATAATTCACCCCTCCACTTT
>.|TRBJ2-1|TRBV13|once
CASGRGSSYNEQFF
TGTGCCAGCGGACGGGGGAGCTCCTACAATGAGCAGTTCTTC
>.|TRBJ2-1|TRBV4-1|.
CASSQHPLRGGRDEQFF
TGCGCCAGCAGCCAACACCCCCTGAGGGGGGGGCGGGATGAGCAGTTCTTC
>TRBD2|TRBJ2-3|TRBV15|.
CATSTRLAGYTDTQYF
TGTGCCACCAGCACTCGACTAGCGGGGTACACAGATACGCAGTATTTT
>.|TRBJ1-2|TRBV15|.
CATSDSWTDGYTF
TGTGCCACCAGCGATTCCTGGACAGATGGCTACACCTTC
>.|TRBJ2-2|TRBV2|.
CASSENRLHTGELFF
TGTGCCAGCAGTGAAAACAGGCTACACACCGGGGAGCTGTTTTTT
>TRBD2|TRBJ2-2|TRBV10-1|.
CASSRGSTGELFF
TGCGCCAGTTCGCGGGGGTCCACCGGGGAGCTGTTTTTT
>.|TRBJ2-3|TRBV9|few
CASSATKISTDTQYF
TGTGCCAGCAGCGCAACTAAAATAAGCACAGATACGCAGTATTTT
>.|TRBJ2-3|TRBV2|.
CASSGPGGSADTQYF
TGTGCCAGCAGTGGGCCGGGGGGCTCGGCAGATACGCAGTATTTT
>.|TRBJ1-4|TRBV15|few
CATSRDLIRSGVGEKLFF
TGTGCCACCAGCAGAGATCTTATACGTTCAGGGGTGGGAGAAAAACTGTTTTTT
>TRBD1|TRBJ2-7|TRBV20-1|.
CSAGQSYEQYF
TGCAGTGCGGGACAGTCCTACGAGCAGTACTTC
>TRBD2|TRBJ2-3|TRBV7-3|.
CASSSGGASDTQYF
TGTGCCAGCTCTAGCGGGGGGGCCTCAGATACGCAGTATTTT
>.|TRBJ1-4|TRBV5-1|.
CASSLGGVGSNEKLFF
TGCGCCAGCAGCTTAGGGGGGGTAGGCTCTAATGAAAAACTGTTTTTT
>TRBD1|TRBJ1-1|TRBV5-1|.
CASNPTGADTEAFF
TGCGCCAGCAATCCCACAGGGGCGGACACTGAAGCTTTCTTT
>TRBD1|TRBJ2-6|TRBV28|.
CASSPAGWDRDPSGANVLTF
TGTGCCAGCAGTCCCGCGGGTTGGGACAGGGATCCGTCTGGGGCCAACGTCCTGACTTTC
>.|TRBJ1-2|TRBV7-9|.
CASSLNGYGYTF
TGTGCCAGCAGCTTAAACGGCTATGGCTACACCTTC
>.|TRBJ1-2|TRBV2|.
CASSVIRAGNYGYTF
TGTGCCAGCAGTGTAATTAGGGCGGGGAACTATGGCTACACCTTC
>TRBD2|TRBJ2-3|TRBV5-4|.
CASSLSGGGAPLPSTDTQYF
TGTGCCAGCAGCTTGTCAGGCGGGGGGGCTCCGCTACCTAGCACAGATACGCAGTATTTT
>.|TRBJ1-5|TRBV13|.
CASSPFGQPQHF
TGTGCCAGCAGCCCCTTCGGTCAGCCCCAGCATTTT
>.|TRBJ2-2|TRBV21-1|.
CASSKLWSLSGELFF
TGTGCCAGCAGCAAATTGTGGAGTTTGAGCGGGGAGCTGTTTTTT
>TRBD2|TRBJ2-5|TRBV29-1|.
CSVELAGKETQYF
TGCAGCGTTGAACTAGCGGGGAAAGAGACCCAGTACTTC
>.|TRBJ1-1|TRBV19|.
CASILIGHFEAFF
TGTGCCAGTATCCTCATCGGACACTTTGAAGCTTTCTTT
>.|TRBJ2-7|TRBV5-8|.
CASSLGGPNYEQYF
TGTGCCAGCAGCTTGGGGGGGCCCAACTACGAGCAGTACTTC
>TRBD1|TRBJ2-7|TRBV29-1|.
CSVQVQGARYEQYF
TGCAGCGTTCAAGTACAGGGGGCCCGCTACGAGCAGTACTTC
>.|TRBJ2-6|TRBV6-1|few
CASKGPEANVLTF
TGTGCCAGCAAGGGGCCTGAGGCCAACGTCCTGACTTTC
>.|TRBJ1-1|TRBV4-1|once
CASSDRGLFKNTEAFF
TGCGCCAGCAGCGATAGGGGTCTTTTTAAGAACACTGAAGCTTTCTTT
>.|TRBJ1-6|TRBV7-9|.
CASSLDISPLHF
TGTGCCAGCAGCTTAGATATTTCACCCCTCCACTTT
>.|TRBJ1-2|TRBV15|once
CATSSRGGDGYTF
TGTGCCACCAGCAGCCGAGGGGGGGATGGCTACACCTTC
>.|TRBJ2-2|TRBV19|.
CASSSGVATNTGELFF
TGTGCCAGTAGTTCAGGGGTGGCCACGAACACCGGGGAGCTGTTTTTT